This T cell receptor beta chain was captured in a study of blood T cell repertoires in COVID-19. Sequencing was performed with immunoSEQ multiplex PCR; in TCRdb, only in-frame clones are kept and a portion is missing. The repertoire includes roughly 430,000 clones, 88% of them detected once, and more than 2% sits in the top ten. Participants spanned ages about 18 to 100 years and resided in roughly 22 US areas. Participant reports of clinical history set cohort assignment. This clone was seen more than once but under ten times. The sequence was obtained from a woman aged 40 to 50 with acute COVID-19. Sequencing used PBMCs or T cells enriched from blood (not recorded which).

CDR3 coding DNA: TGCAGCGCCGCCTTGCCAGGGGGTTCCAAAAACATTCAGTACTTC. Its translation is CSAALPGGSKNIQYF. This sequence joins TRBV29-1 and TRBJ2-4; the match to TRBD1 covers 7 bases. The CDR3 runs to 15 residues. V shed 7 bases, J shed 2 bases, and the junction held 11 bases outside the gene matches. Looked up from germline, CDR1 is SQVTM and CDR2 is ANQGSEA.